The present entry profiles one T cell receptor beta chain with its context. The antigen is not known. The table came from immunoSEQ multiplex PCR; TCRdb's copy has only in-frame clones and leaves some out. The data show roughly 130,000 clones, around three quarters seen once. Germline loops: CDR1 KGHSH, CDR2 LQKENI. V lost 1 base and J lost 4; bases outside the gene matches: 4. The CDR3 length is 16 residues. The entry originates in a study of cytotoxic CD8 clonotypes in ibrutinib-treated CLL. Findings and caveats of the study: While tracking circulating CD8+ T-cell counts, baseline clonality exceeded that of age-matched healthy donors.

The chain links TRBV18 to TRBJ2-7; 13 nucleotides match TRBD2. Sequencing used PBMCs, obtained after 12 months of ibrutinib treatment. The sequence was obtained from a human donor with chronic lymphocytic leukemia. CDR3 sequence reads: CASSPRGTSGNYEQYF. The DNA of the CDR3 is TGTGCCAGCTCACCACGGGGGACTAGCGGGAATTACGAGCAGTACTTC.